This note documents a single TCR beta chain sequence. The antigen is not known. The identical CDR3 is also encoded by other nucleotide sequences in the sample. The method was immunoSEQ multiplex PCR; TCRdb's version includes in-frame clones alone and lacks a portion of them. The data show a few million clones, about 93% seen once. This sample is part of a study of shared clonotypes between healthy human individuals. Broader study findings: Donor clonotype sharing was expected to depend on sequencing depth.

Terminally differentiated effector memory CD45RA+ cells were excluded by CCR7 positive selection of CD45RO-negative cells. The V end was cut by 4 bases, the J end by 4 bases, with 11 bases between. This CDR3 comprises 13 residues. CDR1 and CDR2 (germline): SGHRS, YFSETQ. The sample taken for sequencing was naive CD8+ T cells from PBMCs. The TCR comes from a man between 18 and 29 years old in good health. Some clones in this sample may be carry-over from other donors' samples. The chain carries TRBV5-1 and TRBJ1-1; D remains ambiguous. The CDR3 DNA reads TGCGCCAGCAGCCTAGAGTGGGGCACTGAAGCTTTCTTT. Amino acids: CASSLEWGTEAFF.